This T cell receptor (beta chain) was recorded in a study of response to subunit inactivated influenza vaccine. The CDR3 loop spans 16 amino acids. With V trimmed by 2 bases and J by 6 bases, 6 bases remained unmatched. Germline CDR1 and CDR2: SGHTA and FQGNSA. Via MiXCR, TCRdb re-called the RT-PCR reads, giving one row per CDR3 protein. The repertoire holds around 540,000 distinct CDR3 sequences, over 9.5% seen once, with roughly 10% in the top ten. The sample holds a few counts of this clonotype. What it binds is not known. Study-level results: The authors suggested that every seasonal influenza vaccination recruits few new T cells.

The source is a middle-aged man who received an inactivated influenza vaccine. The genes are TRBV7-2 and TRBJ2-1; TRBD1 agrees at 11 bases. This specimen consisted of PBMCs from blood, obtained on the day of vaccination. The CDR3 reads CASSLTGQGGFNEQFF. For the CDR3, the DNA is TGTGCCAGCAGCTTAACGGGACAGGGGGGTTTCAATGAGCAGTTCTTC.